This passage covers 22 T cell receptor beta chains from one sample sequenced in a study of T cells expressing NK-cell markers. Reanalyzing the 5' RACE reads, TCRdb keeps one entry per CDR3 protein, without DNA. The specimen's table records a few hundred thousand distinct CDR3 sequences. The sequenced sample was blood T cells: a sorted CD56 or NKG2C T cell subset, CD4+ or CD8+ T cells, or bulk PBMC T cells (not recorded which). The receptors were sampled from a woman in her forties or fifties in good health.

This chain connects TRBV19 to TRBJ2-2; lacking DNA, the TRBD2 call made by TCRdb goes unchecked. The length of the CDR3 is 13 residues. CDR1 and CDR2 (germline): LNHDA, SQIVND (reference sequence). The CDR3 sequence: CASSFLEGGELFF.

This chain uses TRBV14 with TRBJ2-5; the D call of TRBD1 rests on TCRdb alone, since no DNA is present to check it. The CDR3 runs 14 residues. In germline, CDR1 is SGHDN, CDR2 FVKESK. This CDR3 is CASGRPGQQATQYF.

The chain is built from TRBV6-6 and TRBJ1-4; TCRdb's D gene call, TRBD1, goes unchecked for lack of DNA. There are 17 residues in the CDR3. Germline CDR1 and CDR2: MNHNY and SVGAGI (reference sequence). CDR3 loop: CASSPQGMTAPGEKLFF.

The chain is built from TRBV5-1 and TRBJ2-2; TCRdb's D gene call, TRBD2, goes unchecked for lack of DNA. Germline lookup yields CDR1 SGHRS and CDR2 YFSETQ. CDR3 size: 15 residues. The CDR3 here is CASSPLAGEPGELFF. Complete variable domain (other parts from reference TRBV5-1 and TRBJ2-2): KAGVTQTPRYLIKTRGQQVTLSCSPISGHRSVSWYQQTPGQGLQFLFEYFSETQRNKGNFPGRFSGRQFSNSRSEMNVSTLELGDSALYLCASSPLAGEPGELFFGEGSRLTVL.

J is TRBJ1-3 and V is TRBV15; TCRdb proposes TRBD1, but this gene call is untestable without DNA. CDR3 length: 17 amino acids. Germline-derived CDR1 and CDR2 are LNHNV and YYDKDF (reference sequence). The CDR3 region is CATSRDPTRLSGNTIYF. Full variable domain (outside the CDR3, taken from reference TRBV15 and TRBJ1-3): DAMVIQNPRYQVTQFGKPVTLSCSQTLNHNVMYWYQQKSSQAPKLLFHYYDKDFNNEADTPDNFQSRRPNTSFCFLDIRSPGLGDTAMYLCATSRDPTRLSGNTIYFGEGSWLTVV.

The rearrangement uses TRBV27 and TRBJ2-3. CDR1 and CDR2 from the germline V gene are MNHEY and SMNVEV (reference sequence). The length of the CDR3 is 12 residues. The CDR3 is CASTSITDTQYF.

V usage is TRBV7-3 and J usage is TRBJ2-1; TCRdb gives TRBD2 as the D gene, but with no DNA this cannot be confirmed. Germline CDR1 SGHTA, CDR2 FQGTGA. The CDR3 covers 17 residues. This CDR3 reads CASSLAVAGKTTNEQFF.

The V and J genes are TRBV20-1 and TRBJ1-2. The CDR3 runs 12 residues. CDR1 is DFQATT, CDR2 SNEGSKA, per germline (reference sequence). The CDR3 region is CSARNRNYGYTF.

This chain links TRBV11-3 with TRBJ2-5; TCRdb calls TRBD2, which cannot be checked without DNA. The V gene's germline CDR1 is SGHNT and CDR2 YENEEA. The CDR3 consists of 15 residues. The CDR3 region is CASSLTRSDQETQYF. Full variable domain (missing parts from reference TRBV11-3 and TRBJ2-5): EAGVVQSPRYKIIEKKQPVAFWCNPISGHNTLYWYLQNLGQGPELLIRYENEEAVDDSQLPKDRFSAERLKGVDSTLKIQPAELGDSAVYLCASSLTRSDQETQYFGPGTRLLVL.

The chain is built from TRBV11-3 and TRBJ2-3; the D call from TCRdb, TRBD2, cannot be confirmed without DNA. Germline V gene data show CDR1 as SGHNT and CDR2 as YENEEA. CDR3 size: 18 residues. This CDR3 reads CASSLDKWREERSEAQYF.

The rearrangement uses TRBV28 and TRBJ2-2. Germline CDR1 is MDHEN and CDR2 is SYDVKM. This CDR3 has 16 residues. CDR3 amino acids: CASSPTSLGNTGELFF.

The chain employs TRBV3-1 and TRBJ2-4. The CDR3 is 11 amino acids. The germline gives CDR1 LGHDT, CDR2 YNNKEL (reference sequence). The CDR3 reads CASSPGHIQYF.

The chain recombines TRBV20-1 with TRBJ2-5. The CDR3 is 13 residues long. Germline CDR1 and CDR2: DFQATT and SNEGSKA (reference sequence). The CDR3 loop is CSVRGPMGETQYF.

The chain uses TRBV24-1 and TRBJ2-3; no DNA is available, so the TRBD1 call from TCRdb remains unchecked. The CDR3 has 16 residues. Germline assignment: CDR1 KGHDR and CDR2 SFDVKD. The CDR3 spells CATSDPTGAGADTQYF.

The chain couples TRBV20-1 to TRBJ1-5; TCRdb indicates TRBD1, and absent DNA this call remains unverified. CDR1 and CDR2 from the germline V gene are DFQATT and SNEGSKA (reference sequence). This CDR3 region has 14 residues. The CDR3 spells CSARTWDSNQPQHF.

V usage is TRBV20-1 and J usage is TRBJ2-1; TCRdb calls TRBD2, which cannot be checked without DNA. The germline gives CDR1 DFQATT, CDR2 SNEGSKA (reference sequence). There are 14 residues in the CDR3. The CDR3 loop is CSARTSGGVEEQFF.

The chain is built from TRBV5-4 and TRBJ1-4. Germline V lookup: CDR1 SGHNT, CDR2 YYREEE (reference sequence). This CDR3 has 12 residues. CDR3 region: CASSSQDEKLFF.

The chain recombines TRBV11-1 with TRBJ2-2; TCRdb reports TRBD2, a call that lacks DNA to check it against. The CDR3 spans 14 residues. The germline V gene encodes CDR1 SGHAT and CDR2 FQDESV (reference sequence). The chain's CDR3 is CASTKAGFTGELFF.

The chain has TRBV20-1 and TRBJ2-5; TCRdb reports TRBD2, a call that lacks DNA to check it against. CDR3 length equals 16 residues. Germline V gene sequence: CDR1 DFQATT, CDR2 SNEGSKA (reference sequence). The CDR3: CSATRDAGGGQETQYF.

This chain joins TRBV5-1 and TRBJ2-1; there is no DNA to check the TCRdb D call of TRBD2. The CDR3 has 17 amino acids. Germline CDR1 SGHRS, CDR2 YFSETQ. The CDR3 loop is CASSLRTSGSTHNEQFF.

This CDR3 reads CSERTGSHTQYF. The genes are TRBV29-1 and TRBJ2-3; TCRdb's D call, TRBD1, is unchecked because there is no DNA. Germline V gene data show CDR1 as SQVTM and CDR2 as ANQGSEA. This CDR3 contains 12 residues.

This chain connects TRBV5-1 to TRBJ1-1; as DNA is missing, the TRBD1 call by TCRdb cannot be tested. This CDR3 has 15 amino acids. Germline V gives CDR1 SGHRS, CDR2 YFSETQ. CDR3 sequence reads: CASSLPGQGNTEAFF.